The 21 T cell receptor beta chains presented below share a single source sample, sequenced in a study of tumor-infiltrating lymphocytes in primary liver carcinoma. Priming with a constant-region primer yielded TCR beta cDNA from about 540 ng total RNA. It was through three nested multiplex PCR rounds of slightly modified ARM-PCR that TCR beta libraries arose. Researchers ran the first two PCR rounds for about 11 cycles each with TRBV1-TRBV30 forward primers and a C-beta reverse primer. TCRdb redid the calling of the multiplex PCR reads with MiXCR, one entry per CDR3 protein. The repertoire holds almost 55,000 distinct CDR3 sequences, with about 70% as singletons. Without any cell sorting, about 18-31 mg of bulk tissue yielded co-extracted RNA and DNA. The sequenced sample consisted of liver tumor tissue from sampling region 2. Subset in this sample: tumor region T2, inferior pole. Receptors originate from a man aged 35-49 years with primary liver carcinoma and hepatitis B virus infection.

As for this clonotype: One junction end does not reproduce the germline sequence, and a read error may be involved. This chain links TRBV12-3 or TRBV12-4 with TRBJ2-7; the D is unclear. The CDR3 contains 13 residues. CDR3 residues: CTSTRPEYYKQYF. The CDR3 DNA sequence: TGTACCAGCACCCGACCGGAATACTACAAGCAGTACTTC.

The CDR3 sequence: CASSYRTTAYNEQFF. The CDR3 bases are TGTGCCAGCAGTTACCGGACTACTGCCTACAATGAGCAGTTCTTC. The J gene is TRBJ2-1, the V gene TRBV6-5, with D perhaps TRBD2 (6 bases). V was shortened by 2 bases and J by 2 bases, with 10 bases between the two germline ends. CDR1 is MNHEY, CDR2 SVGAGI, per germline. The CDR3 is made up of 15 amino acids.

This clonotype was detected once. Its ends do not fully match the called genes, so a read error is possible. The chain recombines TRBV29-1 with TRBJ2-5, with D perhaps TRBD2 (5 bases). Germline V gene sequence: CDR1 SQVTM, CDR2 ANQGSEA. The CDR3 is made up of 13 amino acids. This CDR3 reads CSVGGSAAKTQYF. In nucleotides, the CDR3 is TGCAGCGTTGGTGGGAGTGCCGCTAAGACCCAATACTTC.

Comments on this clonotype: One end of the junction fails to match germline, which may point to a read error. V gene TRBV12-3 or TRBV12-4 combines with J gene TRBJ2-1, with 8 bases that match TRBD2. The CDR3 length is 15 residues. CDR3 DNA: TGTGCCAGCAGTTTTAGTCTAGCGGGCGGCAATGAACAGTTCTTC. Protein sequence: CASSFSLAGGNEQFF.

The V gene is TRBV5-1, the J gene TRBJ2-5; D possibly corresponds to TRBD2 (6 bases). This CDR3 has 14 residues. CDR1 SGHRS and CDR2 YFSETQ come from the germline V gene. The CDR3 loop reads CISSLVGGDETQYF. The CDR3, as DNA: TGCATCAGCAGCTTGGTCGGCGGGGATGAGACCCAGTACTTC. Together with reference TRBV5-1 and TRBJ2-5, the CDR3 gives the full variable domain: KAGVTQTPRYLIKTRGQQVTLSCSPISGHRSVSWYQQTPGQGLQFLFEYFSETQRNKGNFPGRFSGRQFSNSRSEMNVSTLELGDSALYLCISSLVGGDETQYFGPGTRLLVL.

To note about this clonotype: A read error is possible here, since a much larger clone lies one base away. The gene calls are TRBV5-1 and TRBJ1-3; no clear D gene. V dropped 5 bases and J dropped 0 bases, with 9 bases sitting between them. CDR1 and CDR2 (germline): SGHRS, YFSETQ. CDR3 size: 14 residues. The DNA for the CDR3 is TGCGCCAGCAGAGTACAGTCCTCTGGAAACACCATATATTTT. This translates into CASRVQSSGNTIYF.

This clonotype was counted only a few times. A much larger clone differs by one base, so this may be a read error. The chain has TRBV11-3 and TRBJ2-1, with D perhaps TRBD2 (6 bases). This CDR3 contains 16 residues. V was pared by 2 bases and J by 9 bases, with 20 bases between. Germline CDR1 reads SGHNT; CDR2 reads YENEEA. For the CDR3, the DNA is TGTGCCAGCAGCTTATCAGGGATTAGCAGGAGGGGTGAGCAGTTCTTC. This encodes CASSLSGISRRGEQFF.

With regard to this clonotype: The junction shows a germline mismatch at one end, possibly a read error. This chain joins TRBV6-6 and TRBJ1-2; D gene uncertain. Germline V gene lookup returns CDR1 MNHNY and CDR2 SVGAGI (reference sequence). The CDR3 runs to 11 residues. The CDR3, as DNA: TGTGCCAACAGTTACTCGAGTAAGCTCACCTTC. Its protein product is CANSYSSKLTF.

About this clonotype: One junction end does not reproduce the germline sequence, and a read error may be involved. The chain has TRBV11-1 and TRBJ2-4; 8 bases are a match to TRBD2. The CDR3 runs to 17 residues. Germline loops: CDR1 SGHAT, CDR2 FQDESV (reference sequence). Here the CDR3 DNA reads TGTGCCAGCAGCTTTCCCGGGACTAGGGGGACCAAAAACATCCAGTACTTC. Protein: CASSFPGTRGTKNIQYF.

For this clonotype: One end of the junction is discordant with germline, which a read error may explain. The chain has TRBV6-1 and TRBJ2-3; maybe TRBD1 (5 bases). Germline V gene lookup returns CDR1 MNHNS and CDR2 SASEGT. This CDR3 has 15 amino acids. Here the CDR3 DNA reads TGTACCAGCAGTACCATCGACAGAGGTACAGATACGCAGTATTTT. This sequence encodes CTSSTIDRGTDTQYF.

This clonotype has a single count. This CDR3 fails to terminate in the conserved phenylalanine or tryptophan, so it likely reflects a read error. CDR3 region: CASNVLEGGPNTGELFS. In DNA, the CDR3 is TGTGCCAGCAATGTGTTAGAGGGAGGGCCGAACACCGGGGAGCTGTTTTCT. The chain has TRBV6-1 and TRBJ2-2, with TRBD2 identical over 7 bases. The trim removed 7 bases at V and 0 bases at J, leaving 11 bases unmatched. This CDR3 is 17 amino acids long. Germline CDR1 MNHNS, CDR2 SASEGT.

This clonotype was found a few times. The junction departs from germline at one end; a sequencing error may be responsible. The rearrangement joins TRBV5-1 to TRBJ2-3, with D possibly matching TRBD1 (6 bases). This CDR3 is 15 amino acids long. Germline CDR1 SGHRS, CDR2 YFSETQ. The CDR3 nucleotides are TGCGCCACCAGCTTGGTTGGGGGCCGCACAGATACGCAGTATTTT. Translation gives CATSLVGGRTDTQYF.

A note on this clonotype: This clone may be a read error of a much larger clone one base away. The chain couples TRBV28 to TRBJ2-7, with D perhaps TRBD2 (6 bases). With 6 bases removed from V and 9 bases from J, the gap between germline ends came to 18 bases. The CDR3 is made up of 13 amino acids. Germline V gives CDR1 MDHEN, CDR2 SYDVKM. CDR3 loop: CASRFRGGIRQYF. CDR3 DNA sequence: TGTGCCAGCAGATTCCGGGGCGGGATCCGGCAGTACTTC.

This clonotype has only a few counts. It may be a read error: a sequence one base away is much more abundant. The V call is TRBV5-4, the J call TRBJ2-3; D not resolved. Germline V lookup: CDR1 SGHNT, CDR2 YYREEE (reference sequence). The CDR3 is 12 residues long. The CDR3 sequence: CASSFTAETQYF. CDR3 in DNA: TGTGCCAGCAGCTTCACCGCAGAAACGCAGTATTTT.

This clonotype has just one count. A junction boundary mismatches the germline segment, possibly from a read error. The CDR3 nucleotides read TGTGCCAGCAGCCTAGATTCGGGGCTAGCGAATAACATTCAGTACTTC. Residues: CASSLDSGLANNIQYF. J is TRBJ2-4 and V is TRBV11-2, with TRBD2 as a possible D gene (6 bases). CDR1 is SGHAT and CDR2 is FQNNGV in the germline V gene. The CDR3 consists of 16 residues.

This clonotype occurred many times. This sequence joins TRBV7-8 and TRBJ1-1; perhaps TRBD1 as D (5 bases). The germline V gene has CDR1 SGHVS and CDR2 FQNEAQ. The CDR3 has 13 amino acids. Trimming shortened V by 6 bases and J by 5 bases, and 13 bases separated the two germline ends. In nucleotides, the CDR3 is TGTGCCAGCAGGCCGGGGGGTGGAACTGAAGCTTTCTTT. Translating gives CASRPGGGTEAFF. Complete variable domain (other parts from reference TRBV7-8 and TRBJ1-1): GAGVSQSPRYKVAKRGQDVALRCDPISGHVSLFWYQQALGQGPEFLTYFQNEAQLDKSGLPSDRFFAERPEGSVSTLKIQRTQQEDSAVYLCASRPGGGTEAFFGQGTRLTVV.

As for this clonotype: A read error may be the cause here, since a much bigger clone is one base away. This sequence joins TRBV28 and TRBJ2-3; tentative D call: TRBD1 (5 bases). The CDR3 extends over 13 amino acids. V gave up 5 bases and J gave up 2 bases, with 8 bases separating them. Germline CDR1 reads MDHEN; CDR2 reads SYDVKM. CDR3 coding DNA: TGTGCCAGCAGTCAGGGATTCACAGATACGCAGTATTTT. This encodes CASSQGFTDTQYF.

Points on this clonotype: This may stem from a read error, because a much larger clone lies one nucleotide away. This chain links TRBV2 with TRBJ2-1; 7 nucleotides agree with TRBD1. This CDR3 is 14 amino acids long. From germline, CDR1 is SNHLY and CDR2 FYNNEI. The CDR3 spells CGSYRDSTDNEQFF. Here the CDR3 DNA reads TGTGGCAGTTATCGGGACAGCACGGACAATGAGCAGTTCTTC.

The V and J genes are TRBV11-2 and TRBJ2-3; 10 nucleotides match TRBD1. The CDR3 is 17 amino acids. CDR1 and CDR2 from the germline V gene are SGHAT and FQNNGV. After removal of 0 bases from V and 6 bases from J, the junction contained 9 bases not matched to a gene. The CDR3 DNA follows: TGTGCCAGCAGCTTAGATCTTGGGACAGGGGCAAGCGATACGCAGTATTTT. Amino acids: CASSLDLGTGASDTQYF.

The chain links TRBV27 to TRBJ2-7; TRBD1 aligns across 9 bases. CDR1 MNHEY and CDR2 SMNVEV come from the germline V gene (reference sequence). After removal of 8 bases from V and 7 bases from J, the junction contained 9 bases not matched to a gene. CDR3 length: 13 residues. As DNA, the CDR3 is TGTGCCAGCGGATTACAGGGGGCGGGGGAGCAGTACTTC. Protein: CASGLQGAGEQYF.

This clonotype is a singleton in its sample. Since the CDR3 does not end with the conserved phenylalanine or tryptophan, this likely comes from a read error. This sequence joins TRBV10-3 and TRBJ2-5; 7 bases are shared with TRBD1. CDR1 and CDR2 from the germline V gene are ENHRY and SYGVKD. CDR3 size: 14 residues. Trimming cost V 7 bases and J 0 bases; bases outside gene matches: 5. CDR3 sequence (DNA): TGTGCCATCAACTTGGGACAGTACCAAGAGACCCAGTACTTA. It yields the protein CAINLGQYQETQYL.